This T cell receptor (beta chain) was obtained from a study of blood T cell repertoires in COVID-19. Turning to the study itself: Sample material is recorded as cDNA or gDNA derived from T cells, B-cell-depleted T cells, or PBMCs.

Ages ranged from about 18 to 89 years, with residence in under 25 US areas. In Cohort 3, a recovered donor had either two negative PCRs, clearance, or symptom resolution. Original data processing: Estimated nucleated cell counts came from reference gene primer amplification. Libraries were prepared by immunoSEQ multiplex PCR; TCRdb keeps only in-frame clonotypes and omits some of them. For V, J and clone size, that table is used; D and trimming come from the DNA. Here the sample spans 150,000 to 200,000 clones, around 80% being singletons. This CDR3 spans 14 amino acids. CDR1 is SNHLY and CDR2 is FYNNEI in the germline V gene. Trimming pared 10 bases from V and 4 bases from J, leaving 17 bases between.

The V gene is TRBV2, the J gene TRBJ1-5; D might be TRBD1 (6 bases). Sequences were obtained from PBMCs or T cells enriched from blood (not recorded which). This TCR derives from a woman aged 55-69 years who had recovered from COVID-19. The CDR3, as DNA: TGTGCCACCGGACTAGAGGGGGTTAATCAGCCCCAGCATTTT. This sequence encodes CATGLEGVNQPQHF.